A single sample gave rise to the 19 T cell receptor beta chains below, sequenced in a study of T cell clonotyping in hematopoietic cell transplantation. Time point noted: recipient sample about 28 days before transplant, after cytoreduction. Clones were sequenced by immunoSEQ multiplex PCR, and TCRdb holds only the in-frame ones, with some missing. The data contain about 19,000 clones, around three quarters of them singletons. Sample: peripheral blood mononuclear cells, taken before stem cell transplant. The receptor source for this set is a man in his 60s with acute myeloid leukemia. Some clones in this sample may be carry-over from other donors' samples.

The DNA for the CDR3 is TGTGCCAGCAGCGCGGTCACCTATGGCTACACCTTC. Protein product: CASSAVTYGYTF. The chain links TRBV9 to TRBJ1-2; D gene uncertain. Looked up from germline, CDR1 is SGDLS and CDR2 is YYNGEE. The CDR3 spans 12 residues. Between the trimmed V and J ends, which lost 3 bases and 4 bases, there was a span of 7 bases.

The chain is built from TRBV2 and TRBJ1-1; perhaps TRBD1 as D (6 bases). Deletions cut 1 base from V and 13 bases from J, with 19 bases between. From germline, CDR1 is SNHLY and CDR2 FYNNEI. The CDR3 totals 14 residues. The DNA of the CDR3 is TGTGCCAGCAGTGAAGAAGGGACCGGGACACCAGTTTTCTTT. It encodes CASSEEGTGTPVFF.

The rearrangement joins TRBV7-9 to TRBJ2-2; 7 nucleotides agree with TRBD1. V lost 5 bases to trimming and J lost 2 bases; unmatched junction nucleotides: 8. The V gene's germline CDR1 is SEHNR and CDR2 FQNEAQ (reference sequence). This CDR3 is 16 amino acids long. The CDR3, as DNA: TGTGCCAGCAGCATCCGACAGGGCATAAACACCGGGGAGCTGTTTTTT. This sequence encodes CASSIRQGINTGELFF.

This clone is a singleton in its sample. The chain links TRBV6-5 to TRBJ1-5; no reliable D call. The CDR3 extends over 13 amino acids. CDR1 is MNHEY, CDR2 SVGAGI, per germline. V lost 2 bases and J 3 bases, leaving 5 bases between the germline ends. The CDR3 sequence is CASSYGNNQPQHF. Written as DNA, the CDR3 is TGTGCCAGCAGTTACGGGAACAATCAGCCCCAGCATTTT.

This clone was picked up one time. This chain uses TRBV19 with TRBJ2-1; D gene uncertain. V was clipped by 3 bases and J by 6 bases, with 9 bases between them. The CDR3 is 13 amino acids. CDR1 and CDR2 (germline): LNHDA, SQIVND (reference sequence). The CDR3 protein is CASSISWSNEQFF. For the CDR3, the DNA is TGTGCCAGTAGTATTTCTTGGAGCAATGAGCAGTTCTTC. Full variable domain (remainder filled in from reference TRBV19 and TRBJ2-1): DGGITQSPKYLFRKEGQNVTLSCEQNLNHDAMYWYRQDPGQGLRLIYYSQIVNDFQKGDIAEGYSVSREKKESFPLTVTSAQKNPTAFYLCASSISWSNEQFFGPGTRLTVL.

The rearrangement uses TRBV7-6 and TRBJ2-3, with D perhaps assigned TRBD1 or TRBD2 (5 bases each). The V gene lost 3 bases and the J gene lost 2 bases, with 12 bases spanning the gap. The CDR3 has 15 residues. Germline-derived CDR1 and CDR2 are SGHVS and FNYEAQ. CDR3: CASSLSGTYTDTQYF. The CDR3, as DNA: TGTGCCAGCAGCTTGTCAGGGACCTACACAGATACGCAGTATTTT.

The CDR3: CASSLPVRIEQFF. CDR3 sequence (DNA): TGTGCCAGCAGCTTACCGGTGCGAATTGAGCAGTTCTTC. The V and J genes are TRBV7-9 and TRBJ2-1, with no clear D. The CDR3 is made up of 13 amino acids. The germline V gene has CDR1 SEHNR and CDR2 FQNEAQ (reference sequence). V shed 2 bases and J shed 9 bases, with 11 bases lying between them.

The chain couples TRBV4-3 to TRBJ2-7; D may be TRBD2 (6 bases). Germline CDR1 LGHNA, CDR2 YSLEER. The CDR3 spans 13 residues. V dropped 1 base and J dropped 3 bases, with 7 bases sitting between them. The CDR3, as DNA: TGCGCCAGCAGCCAAGGACTAGGCTACGAGCAGTACTTC. As protein: CASSQGLGYEQYF.

This clone has a handful of counts. V usage is TRBV28 and J usage is TRBJ1-4; TRBD1 is a possible D gene (5 bases). CDR1 and CDR2 from the germline V gene are MDHEN and SYDVKM. The CDR3 runs to 15 residues. V was cut by 6 bases and J by 7 bases, with 18 bases left in between. As DNA, the CDR3 is TGTGCCAGCAGCTTCGCAGGGAAAGGTCGTGAAAAACTGTTTTTT. Translation gives CASSFAGKGREKLFF.

In this sample, this clone turned up once. The chain is built from TRBV12-5 and TRBJ1-5; D gene unclear. The CDR3 has 17 amino acids. Germline lookup yields CDR1 LGHNT and CDR2 FRNRAP. V lost 0 bases and J lost 1, with 13 bases in between. The CDR3 sequence: CASGLVNFGRSNQPQHF. For the CDR3, the DNA is TGTGCTAGTGGTTTGGTAAATTTCGGACGGAGCAATCAGCCCCAGCATTTT.

This chain links TRBV7-2 with TRBJ2-2; possibly TRBD1 for D (5 bases). The germline gives CDR1 SGHTA, CDR2 FQGNSA. V lost 3 bases to trimming and J lost 9 bases, with 11 bases between them. This CDR3 is 13 amino acids long. CDR3 region: CASSFRRGRELFF. The DNA for the CDR3 is TGTGCCAGCAGCTTTAGAAGGGGTAGGGAGCTGTTTTTT.

This chain uses TRBV28 with TRBJ2-1; D is ambiguous. Trimming pared 5 bases from V and 4 bases from J, leaving 18 bases between. This CDR3 region has 16 residues. Looked up from germline, CDR1 is MDHEN and CDR2 is SYDVKM. In DNA, the CDR3 is TGTGCCAGCAGTACCCCTTTGCGGCACACTTACAATGAGCAGTTCTTC. It yields the protein CASSTPLRHTYNEQFF.

This chain uses TRBV9 with TRBJ2-3; TRBD2 agrees at 13 bases. Germline loops: CDR1 SGDLS, CDR2 YYNGEE. V shed 1 base, J shed 2 bases, and the junction held 7 bases outside the gene matches. This CDR3 is 18 amino acids long. The CDR3 protein is CASSVRTSGGEFTDTQYF. The DNA of the CDR3 is TGTGCCAGCAGCGTAAGGACTAGCGGGGGAGAGTTCACAGATACGCAGTATTTT.

This sequence joins TRBV11-3 and TRBJ2-3; possibly TRBD1 for D (6 bases). Trimming removed 5 bases from V and 3 bases from J, with 15 bases in between. This CDR3 has 15 amino acids. Germline lookup yields CDR1 SGHNT and CDR2 YENEEA. The CDR3 loop is CASSQGNRETDTQYF. As DNA, the CDR3 is TGTGCCAGCAGCCAAGGTAACAGGGAAACAGATACGCAGTATTTT.

This clone was observed a handful of times. The CDR3: CSARTIGKLFF. Here the CDR3 DNA reads TGCAGTGCTAGAACGATAGGAAAACTGTTTTTT. This rearrangement joins TRBV20-1 to TRBJ1-4; D is undetermined. Germline lookup yields CDR1 DFQATT and CDR2 SNEGSKA (reference sequence). This CDR3 is built from 11 residues. The V and J ends lost 2 bases and 10 bases respectively, with 8 bases between them.

The chain recombines TRBV7-6 with TRBJ1-1; D gene ambiguous. The CDR3 runs 13 residues. V was cut by 3 bases and J by 2 bases, with 7 bases left in between. CDR1 is SGHVS and CDR2 is FNYEAQ in the germline V gene. The CDR3 coding sequence is TGTGCCAGCAGCTTGAATACCAACACTGAAGCTTTCTTT. Translation gives CASSLNTNTEAFF.

This chain uses TRBV1 with TRBJ2-6. TRBV1 is given as a pseudogene. CDR3 size: 16 residues. The CDR3 loop reads CTSSQRTRSGANVLTF. The CDR3 region has the DNA TGCACCAGCAGCCAACGGACGCGCTCTGGGGCCAACGTCCTGACTTTC.

The rearrangement uses TRBV29-1 and TRBJ2-2; possible D gene TRBD1, 6 bases. Germline V gene data show CDR1 as SQVTM and CDR2 as ANQGSEA. The CDR3 has 13 residues. V lost 7 bases, J lost 13 bases, and 22 bases lay in between. CDR3 sequence (DNA): TGCAGCGCCCGGGACACCCTTAACCGATGGCTGTTTTTT. It specifies CSARDTLNRWLFF.

This clone is a singleton in its sample. The genes are TRBV28 and TRBJ1-5; D unclear. V lost 6 bases and J lost 3, with 6 bases in between. From germline, CDR1 is MDHEN and CDR2 SYDVKM. This CDR3 comprises 12 residues. CDR3 amino acids: CASSPDNQPQHF. CDR3 bases: TGTGCCAGCAGCCCCGACAATCAGCCCCAGCATTTT.